The 5 T cell receptor beta chains below all came from one sample that was sequenced in a study of patients and donors after allogeneic stem cell transplantation. TCRdb reprocessed the RT-PCR reads via MiXCR and lists one record per CDR3 protein. The table records 920,000 or so distinct CDR3 sequences, around 17% of them present only once. Sequenced sample: blood, either unsorted or a sorted T cell fraction (not recorded which). Receptor source: a human donor who was either an allogeneic HSCT recipient or a stem cell or donor lymphocyte infusion donor (not recorded which). It is not recorded whose cells these are; they may come from a transplant donor.

This sequence joins TRBV4-3 and TRBJ2-4; maybe TRBD2 (5 bases). Trimming shortened V by 1 base and J by 4 bases, and 8 bases separated the two germline ends. The CDR3 is 14 residues long. Germline assignment: CDR1 LGHNA and CDR2 YSLEER. The CDR3 protein is CASSQVPGKNIQYF. The CDR3 nucleotides are TGCGCCAGCAGCCAAGTCCCGGGGAAAAACATTCAGTACTTC.

This clonotype was detected a few times. This chain links TRBV5-1 with TRBJ2-6; either TRBD1 or TRBD2 may fit D (5 bases each). Germline V gene sequence: CDR1 SGHRS, CDR2 YFSETQ. Trimming removed 4 bases from V and 2 bases from J, with 10 bases in between. This CDR3 comprises 15 residues. The CDR3 DNA follows: TGCGCCAGCAGCCCGGGGCATACTGGGGCCAACGTCCTGACTTTC. It translates to CASSPGHTGANVLTF.

This clonotype was detected a few times. The chain links TRBV12-3 or TRBV12-4 to TRBJ1-5; D remains ambiguous. The CDR3 runs 14 residues. Trimming left V 4 bases short and J 4 bases short, with 11 bases between. The CDR3 region has the DNA TGTGCCAGCAGTTCGCCCCAGGAAAATCAGCCCCAGCATTTT. It is translated as CASSSPQENQPQHF.

This chain links TRBV20-1 with TRBJ2-3; D is uncertain. Trimming pared 5 bases from V and 4 bases from J, leaving 10 bases between. This CDR3 is 12 amino acids long. Germline lookup yields CDR1 DFQATT and CDR2 SNEGSKA (reference sequence). CDR3 residues: CSADRTADTQYF. In DNA, the CDR3 is TGCAGTGCTGACCGGACCGCAGATACGCAGTATTTT.

J is TRBJ2-5 and V is TRBV7-9, with TRBD2 matching 8 bases. CDR3 size: 16 residues. The germline CDR1 and CDR2 sequences are SEHNR and FQNEAQ (reference sequence). V lost 2 bases to trimming and J lost 5 bases; unmatched junction nucleotides: 10. The CDR3 bases are TGTGCCAGCAGCTTATCCGGGAGGGCCGCGGGGGAGACCCAGTACTTC. Amino acid sequence: CASSLSGRAAGETQYF.